Detailed here is one T cell receptor (beta chain). Its antigen remains unknown. This entry belongs to a study of cytomegalovirus exposure and HLA in healthy donors. Study information: A preliminary data release comprised around 85 million unique TCRs obtained from HLA-typed donors. Findings and limits, study-wide: Altogether, 150 to 200 TCR beta chains were recorded as cytomegalovirus-associated. What TCR beta sequences reportedly achieved was accurate prediction of HLA-A and HLA-B alleles in most subjects. Later analysis identified several of the most significant clusters that appeared linked to common viral pathogens.

With 60 Vbeta and 13 Jbeta primers, the PCR was carried out. Some clones are missing from TCRdb's copy, which holds only in-frame ones; the method was immunoSEQ multiplex PCR. The data hold 100,000 to 150,000 clones, with approximately 80% observed a single time. V lost 5 bases and J lost 6; bases outside the gene matches: 5. The CDR3 length is 15 residues. Germline CDR1 reads SGHVS; CDR2 reads FQNEAQ. The V gene is TRBV7-8, the J gene TRBJ2-4, with 12 nucleotides matching TRBD2. This receptor was obtained from a man aged 35 to 55 in good health and CMV-seronegative. What was sequenced was PBMCs. In DNA form, the CDR3 reads TGTGCCAGCAGCCCCCAGACTAGCGGGGGAAACATTCAGTACTTC. Protein sequence: CASSPQTSGGNIQYF.